The 8 T cell receptor beta chains below come from one sample, sequenced in a study of cytomegalovirus exposure and HLA in healthy donors. Sequencing was performed with immunoSEQ multiplex PCR; in TCRdb, only in-frame clones are kept and a portion is missing. The sample records a few hundred thousand clones, roughly 90% being singletons. Sequences were obtained from PBMCs. These receptors all come from a woman aged 18-35 years in good health and CMV-seronegative.

This clone has just a few counts. CDR3 loop: CATSRERQFNQPQHF. The CDR3 DNA sequence: TGTGCCACCAGCAGAGAGCGGCAGTTCAATCAGCCCCAGCATTTT. The chain recombines TRBV15 with TRBJ1-5; D ambiguous. Germline CDR1 is LNHNV and CDR2 is YYDKDF (reference sequence). Trimming cost V 0 bases and J 3 bases, with 9 bases left between them. The CDR3 runs to 15 residues.

The CDR3 DNA reads TGTGCCATCAGTGAGAGCGGGAGCTCCTACAATGAGCAGTTCTTC. It yields the protein CAISESGSSYNEQFF. The rearrangement joins TRBV10-3 to TRBJ2-1; 8 positions agree with TRBD2. The germline gives CDR1 ENHRY, CDR2 SYGVKD. The CDR3 has 15 residues. With 2 bases clipped from V and 0 bases from J, the junction kept 0 bases outside the gene matches.

The gene calls are TRBV5-8 and TRBJ1-5; TRBD1 aligns across 10 bases. The CDR3 is 16 amino acids. Germline loops: CDR1 SGHTS, CDR2 YDEGEE. Trimming took 3 bases from V and 6 from J; bases not matched to a gene: 9. The CDR3 region has the DNA TGTGCCAGCAGCTGGGACAGGGGAGTTTCTCGTCAGCCCCAGCATTTT. This translates into CASSWDRGVSRQPQHF.

The chain joins TRBV11-2 to TRBJ2-2, with D possibly TRBD2 on 5 matching bases. Germline V lookup: CDR1 SGHAT, CDR2 FQNNGV. There are 16 residues in the CDR3. V lost 0 bases, J lost 2 bases, and 10 bases lay in between. This CDR3 reads CASSLDRGPNTGELFF. The CDR3 DNA reads TGTGCCAGCAGCTTAGACCGCGGGCCCAACACCGGGGAGCTGTTTTTT.

The V and J genes are TRBV5-1 and TRBJ1-5, with D unresolved. Germline V gives CDR1 SGHRS, CDR2 YFSETQ. This CDR3 contains 17 residues. Trimming left V 2 bases short and J 0 bases short, with 15 bases between. CDR3 region: CASSLIPSDYSNQPQHF. CDR3 bases: TGCGCCAGCAGCTTAATACCCTCGGACTATAGCAATCAGCCCCAGCATTTT. Together with reference TRBV5-1 and TRBJ1-5, the CDR3 gives the full variable domain: KAGVTQTPRYLIKTRGQQVTLSCSPISGHRSVSWYQQTPGQGLQFLFEYFSETQRNKGNFPGRFSGRQFSNSRSEMNVSTLELGDSALYLCASSLIPSDYSNQPQHFGDGTRLSIL.

The rearrangement links TRBV18 to TRBJ1-2, with 7 bases matching TRBD1. V lost 2 bases to trimming and J lost 0 bases; unmatched junction nucleotides: 6. The CDR3 extends over 16 amino acids. In germline, CDR1 is KGHSH, CDR2 LQKENI. The CDR3 DNA sequence: TGTGCCAGCTCACCAGGAGGGACAGCCACTAACTATGGCTACACCTTC. This translates into CASSPGGTATNYGYTF.

This rearrangement joins TRBV28 to TRBJ2-5; TRBD2 matches 14 bases. This CDR3 has 20 residues. V lost 7 bases and J lost 0; bases outside the gene matches: 16. Germline loops: CDR1 MDHEN, CDR2 SYDVKM. The DNA of the CDR3 is TGTGCCAGCAATAAACTGACCCTGACTAGCGGGAGGGAGTACCAAGAGACCCAGTACTTC. Encoded protein: CASNKLTLTSGREYQETQYF.

The chain has TRBV5-1 and TRBJ2-1; 7 bases are shared with TRBD1. CDR1 SGHRS and CDR2 YFSETQ come from the germline V gene. J was trimmed by 2 bases and V by 0 bases; bases with no gene match: 5. The CDR3 contains 16 residues. CDR3 residues: CASSLGYGTAYNEQFF. DNA of the CDR3: TGCGCCAGCAGCTTGGGTTACGGGACAGCCTACAATGAGCAGTTCTTC.